Included here is one T cell receptor (beta chain) sequence, with context. Produced via immunoSEQ multiplex PCR; TCRdb's table is partial and in-frame only. This table holds 120,000 to 150,000 clones, 75% to 90% found once. This record belongs to a study of control samples from healthy donors and cancer patients. J gave up 6 bases and V 5 bases, and 2 bases lay outside the gene matches. The CDR3 runs to 12 residues. This sequence joins TRBV12-3 or TRBV12-4 and TRBJ2-7, with 9 bases fitting TRBD2. Sequencing was performed on blood. The clonotype was recovered from a man aged 25-45 years in good health. The CDR3 DNA is TGTGCCAGCAGTGGACTAGCGTTCGAGCAGTACTTC. Protein sequence: CASSGLAFEQYF.